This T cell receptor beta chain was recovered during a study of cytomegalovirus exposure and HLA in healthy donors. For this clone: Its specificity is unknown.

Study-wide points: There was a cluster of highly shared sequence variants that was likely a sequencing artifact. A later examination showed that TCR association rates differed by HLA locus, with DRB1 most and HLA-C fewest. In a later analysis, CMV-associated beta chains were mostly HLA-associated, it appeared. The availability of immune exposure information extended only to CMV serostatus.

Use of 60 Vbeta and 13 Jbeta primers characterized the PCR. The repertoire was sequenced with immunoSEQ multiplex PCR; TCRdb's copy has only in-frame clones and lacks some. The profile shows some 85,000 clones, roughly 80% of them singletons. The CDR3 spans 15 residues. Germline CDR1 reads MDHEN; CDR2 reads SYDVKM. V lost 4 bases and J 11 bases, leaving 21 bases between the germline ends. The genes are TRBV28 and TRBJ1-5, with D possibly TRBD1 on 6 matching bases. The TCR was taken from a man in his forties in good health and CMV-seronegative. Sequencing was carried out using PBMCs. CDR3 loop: CASSYRTVLFWAQHF. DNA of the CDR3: TGTGCCAGCAGTTACCGGACAGTCCTATTTTGGGCCCAGCATTTT.